These 24 T cell receptor beta chains share one sample of origin, sequenced in a study of cytomegalovirus exposure and HLA in healthy donors. Use of 60 Vbeta and 13 Jbeta primers characterized the PCR. Assay used: immunoSEQ multiplex PCR; TCRdb lists only in-frame clones, some missing. In the table there are around 150,000 clones, roughly 80% of which are singletons. Sample: PBMCs. The receptors stem from a man aged 45-60 years in good health and CMV-seropositive.

The chain carries TRBV5-4 and TRBJ2-2, with 9 positions matching TRBD2. Unmatched junction bases numbered 9, after V lost 7 bases and J lost 5 bases. The CDR3 runs to 15 residues. The germline gives CDR1 SGHNT, CDR2 YYREEE (reference sequence). CDR3 loop: CASLKAGGGTGELFF. The CDR3 DNA reads TGTGCCAGCCTGAAAGCGGGGGGCGGAACCGGGGAGCTGTTTTTT.

This clone was observed a handful of times. This chain joins TRBV6-5 and TRBJ2-1; the match to TRBD2 covers 7 bases. The CDR3 has 16 residues. J lost 2 bases, V lost 0 bases, and 4 bases had no gene match. The germline gives CDR1 MNHEY, CDR2 SVGAGI. Here the CDR3 reads CASSYSGAGAYNEQFF. As DNA, the CDR3 is TGTGCCAGCAGTTACTCGGGCGCGGGGGCCTACAATGAGCAGTTCTTC.

V and J are TRBV7-9 and TRBJ2-2; a weak D match, TRBD1 (5 bases). V was pared by 6 bases and J by 4 bases, with 21 bases between. The CDR3 totals 17 residues. Germline V gene data show CDR1 as SEHNR and CDR2 as FQNEAQ (reference sequence). DNA of the CDR3: TGTGCCAGCAGGTCACGGCAGGGTGTGAAATTCACCGGGGAGCTGTTTTTT. Encoded protein: CASRSRQGVKFTGELFF. Filled out from reference TRBV7-9 and TRBJ2-2, the complete variable domain reads DTGVSQNPRHKITKRGQNVTFRCDPISEHNRLYWYRQTLGQGPEFLTYFQNEAQLEKSRLLSDRFSAERPKGSFSTLEIQRTEQGDSAMYLCASRSRQGVKFTGELFFGEGSRLTVL.

The chain joins TRBV7-2 to TRBJ2-1, with 7 bases identical to TRBD1. The CDR3 length is 15 residues. In germline, CDR1 is SGHTA, CDR2 FQGNSA. With 3 bases clipped from V and 6 bases from J, the junction kept 8 bases outside the gene matches. The chain's CDR3 is CASSFMTGTSNEQFF. CDR3 nucleotide sequence: TGTGCCAGCAGCTTTATGACAGGGACATCCAATGAGCAGTTCTTC.

This clone was seen only once. The chain employs TRBV2 and TRBJ2-5, with 8 bases identical to TRBD2. After removal of 6 bases from V and 3 bases from J, the junction contained 3 bases not matched to a gene. CDR1 and CDR2 (germline): SNHLY, FYNNEI. This CDR3 is 13 amino acids long. The CDR3 bases are TGTGCCAGCAGAGGACTAGCAAAAGAGACCCAGTACTTC. Amino acid sequence: CASRGLAKETQYF.

The table lists this clone with a count of one. The chain has TRBV9 and TRBJ1-5, with TRBD1 as a possible D gene (5 bases). This CDR3 has 15 amino acids. Trimming removed 4 bases at V and 2 bases at J, with 13 bases between. Germline CDR1 SGDLS, CDR2 YYNGEE. CDR3 sequence reads: CASSRVGEGNQPQHF. The CDR3 region has the DNA TGTGCCAGCAGCAGGGTAGGGGAGGGCAATCAGCCCCAGCATTTT.

The gene calls are TRBV7-9 and TRBJ2-4, with 9 bases fitting TRBD1. The V gene's germline CDR1 is SEHNR and CDR2 FQNEAQ (reference sequence). The CDR3 totals 17 residues. Trimming took 4 bases from V and 2 from J; bases not matched to a gene: 9. CDR3 DNA sequence: TGTGCCAGCAGCTCTCCGGGACAGGGATGGACCAAAAACATTCAGTACTTC. Encoded protein: CASSSPGQGWTKNIQYF.

J is TRBJ1-5 and V is TRBV6-6; TRBD1 might be the D (6 bases). Looked up from germline, CDR1 is MNHNY and CDR2 is SVGAGI (reference sequence). V shed 4 bases and J shed 7 bases, with 11 bases lying between them. The CDR3 sequence is 13 residues long. The chain's CDR3 is CASSSSGVQPQHF. For the CDR3, the DNA is TGTGCCAGCAGTTCCTCAGGGGTGCAGCCCCAGCATTTT.

The chain recombines TRBV18 with TRBJ1-4; 8 nucleotides agree with TRBD1. The CDR3 runs to 17 residues. Per germline, CDR1 KGHSH and CDR2 LQKENI. V was clipped by 4 bases and J by 2 bases; unmatched bases: 9. Written as DNA, the CDR3 is TGTGCCAGCTCACTCTACGCAGGGGGCCATACTAATGAAAAACTGTTTTTT. Its translation: CASSLYAGGHTNEKLFF.

V is TRBV5-1 and J is TRBJ2-5; D might be TRBD2 (7 bases). CDR1 is SGHRS and CDR2 is YFSETQ in the germline V gene. The CDR3 totals 14 residues. V lost 2 bases, J lost 4 bases, and 12 bases lay in between. CDR3 protein: CASSFEGGAETQYF. The CDR3 DNA sequence: TGCGCCAGCAGCTTCGAGGGGGGGGCAGAGACCCAGTACTTC.

V is TRBV29-1 and J is TRBJ2-3, with TRBD2 matching over 7 bases. The V and J ends lost 7 bases and 0 bases, in that order; junction bases with no gene match: 4. Germline-derived CDR1 and CDR2 are SQVTM and ANQGSEA. The CDR3 runs 13 residues. The CDR3 bases are TGCAGCGCCTTCGGGGGGAGCACAGATACGCAGTATTTT. This encodes CSAFGGSTDTQYF.

The sample holds a few counts of this clone. The chain links TRBV15 to TRBJ2-7; TRBD1 is a possible D gene (5 bases). Trimming cost V 1 base and J 5 bases, with 12 bases left between them. The CDR3 contains 14 residues. CDR1 is LNHNV, CDR2 YYDKDF, per germline (reference sequence). The CDR3 here is CATSRVAGRHEQYF. In DNA, the CDR3 is TGTGCCACCAGCAGAGTTGCAGGGCGGCACGAGCAGTACTTC.

The chain carries TRBV9 and TRBJ1-5, with 10 bases matching TRBD1. J was trimmed by 0 bases and V by 0 bases; bases with no gene match: 9. The germline V gene has CDR1 SGDLS and CDR2 YYNGEE. The CDR3 extends over 19 amino acids. The CDR3 coding sequence is TGTGCCAGCAGCGTAGGACCGGGACAGGGGCACAATAGCAATCAGCCCCAGCATTTT. It translates to CASSVGPGQGHNSNQPQHF.

The gene calls are TRBV4-3 and TRBJ2-3; 7 positions agree with TRBD2. Trimming at V came to 4 bases and at J to 0 bases, leaving 4 bases not matched to a gene. Germline V gene sequence: CDR1 LGHNA, CDR2 YSLEER. CDR3 size: 15 residues. The CDR3 DNA follows: TGCGCCAGCAGCCGTACAGCGGGGAGCACAGATACGCAGTATTTT. Protein: CASSRTAGSTDTQYF.

This rearrangement joins TRBV6-1 to TRBJ1-2; D call uncertain. The CDR3 spans 13 residues. Germline assignment: CDR1 MNHNS and CDR2 SASEGT. V was trimmed by 3 bases and J by 2 bases, leaving 7 bases between them. The CDR3 DNA reads as TGTGCCAGCAGTGATTCACGGAACTATGGCTACACCTTC. Residues: CASSDSRNYGYTF.

On this clone itself: Within the sample, other DNA sequences also encode this same CDR3. The chain uses TRBV5-1 and TRBJ2-7; 8 bases are a match to TRBD1. The CDR3 totals 14 residues. Looked up from germline, CDR1 is SGHRS and CDR2 is YFSETQ. The V and J ends lost 3 bases and 1 base, in that order; junction bases with no gene match: 3. The CDR3: CASSSGTGSYEQYF. The CDR3, as DNA: TGCGCCAGCAGCTCGGGGACAGGATCCTACGAGCAGTACTTC.

The chain recombines TRBV5-1 with TRBJ1-4; 9 bases agree with TRBD1. V lost 5 bases, J lost 6 bases, and 8 bases stayed unmatched. The CDR3 runs 15 residues. In germline, CDR1 is SGHRS, CDR2 YFSETQ. The CDR3 loop is CASSGGDRGYEKLFF. The CDR3 region has the DNA TGCGCCAGCAGTGGGGGAGACAGGGGGTATGAAAAACTGTTTTTT.

The rearrangement uses TRBV6-1 and TRBJ1-5; D uncertain. Germline-derived CDR1 and CDR2 are MNHNS and SASEGT. Trimming removed 5 bases from V and 6 bases from J, with 11 bases in between. CDR3 length: 13 residues. The CDR3: CASSSRGRQPQHF. The DNA for the CDR3 is TGTGCCAGCAGTTCCCGTGGGCGTCAGCCCCAGCATTTT.

The gene calls are TRBV10-2 and TRBJ1-5; 11 bases are shared with TRBD1. After removal of 0 bases from V and 6 bases from J, the junction contained 1 base not matched to a gene. This CDR3 has 15 residues. The germline gives CDR1 WSHSY, CDR2 SAAADI. The CDR3 DNA sequence: TGCGCCAGCAGTGAGTCGGGACAGGGGGGTCAGCCCCAGCATTTT. Its translation: CASSESGQGGQPQHF.

DNA of the CDR3: TGCGCCAGCAGCCATGGGCGATCCGGGGAGCTGTTTTTT. It yields the protein CASSHGRSGELFF. J is TRBJ2-2 and V is TRBV4-3; unclear D gene. The CDR3 loop spans 13 amino acids. The V gene lost 3 bases and the J gene lost 6 bases, with 8 bases spanning the gap. The germline gives CDR1 LGHNA, CDR2 YSLEER.

This clone was seen just once. The CDR3: CASSPGTRHTGELFF. CDR3 DNA: TGTGCCAGCAGCCCCGGGACTAGGCACACCGGGGAGCTGTTTTTT. The rearrangement uses TRBV7-6 and TRBJ2-2; 8 bases align to TRBD2. CDR1 and CDR2 (germline): SGHVS, FNYEAQ. With 5 bases clipped from V and 3 bases from J, the junction kept 5 bases outside the gene matches. The CDR3 covers 15 residues.

The genes are TRBV11-2 and TRBJ2-2; TRBD2 matches at 8 bases. Losses at the gene ends were 5 bases for V and 2 bases for J; bases not matched to a gene: 10. Germline CDR1 reads SGHAT; CDR2 reads FQNNGV. The CDR3 runs to 17 residues. CDR3: CASSRLPRGGNTGELFF. The CDR3, as DNA: TGTGCCAGCAGCCGACTCCCCCGGGGGGGCAACACCGGGGAGCTGTTTTTT.

CDR3: CASSLNLAGNPTEQFF. In nucleotides, the CDR3 is TGTGCCAGCAGCTTAAATCTAGCGGGGAACCCTACCGAGCAGTTCTTC. The rearrangement links TRBV7-3 to TRBJ2-1; TRBD2 aligns across 9 bases. The V gene's germline CDR1 is SGHTA and CDR2 FQGTGA. J gave up 10 bases and V 1 base, and 11 bases lay outside the gene matches. The CDR3 runs to 16 residues.

The chain is built from TRBV19 and TRBJ1-2; the D gene is possibly TRBD1 (6 bases). The germline V gene encodes CDR1 LNHDA and CDR2 SQIVND (reference sequence). Trimming stripped 4 bases from V and 8 bases from J, with 17 bases between. CDR3 length: 14 residues. The CDR3 protein is CASSTRGALGGYTF. CDR3 DNA: TGTGCCAGTAGTACCCGGGGGGCGCTGGGCGGCTACACCTTC.